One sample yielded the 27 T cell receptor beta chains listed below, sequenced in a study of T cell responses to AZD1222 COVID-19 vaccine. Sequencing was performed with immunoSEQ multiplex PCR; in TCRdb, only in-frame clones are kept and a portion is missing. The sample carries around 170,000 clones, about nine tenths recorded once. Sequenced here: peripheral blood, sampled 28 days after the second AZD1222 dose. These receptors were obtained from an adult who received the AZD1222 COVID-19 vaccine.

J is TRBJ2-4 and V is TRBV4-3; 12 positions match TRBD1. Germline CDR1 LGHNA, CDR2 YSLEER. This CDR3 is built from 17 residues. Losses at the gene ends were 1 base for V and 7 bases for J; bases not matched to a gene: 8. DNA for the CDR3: TGCGCCAGCAGCCAAGCTCCGGGACAGGGGGCTCGGAACATTCAGTACTTC. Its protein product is CASSQAPGQGARNIQYF.

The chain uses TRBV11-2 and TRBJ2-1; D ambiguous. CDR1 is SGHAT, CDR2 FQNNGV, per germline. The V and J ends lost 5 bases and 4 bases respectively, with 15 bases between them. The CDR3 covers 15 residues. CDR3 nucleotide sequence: TGTGCCAGCAGCAGAATAGCTGGGGATTACAATGAGCAGTTCTTC. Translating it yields CASSRIAGDYNEQFF.

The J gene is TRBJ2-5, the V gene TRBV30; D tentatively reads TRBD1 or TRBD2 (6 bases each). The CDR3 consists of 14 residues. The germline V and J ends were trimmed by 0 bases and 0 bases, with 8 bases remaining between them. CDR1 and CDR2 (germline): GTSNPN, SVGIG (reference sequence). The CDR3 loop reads CAWSVGGHQETQYF. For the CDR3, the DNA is TGTGCCTGGAGTGTCGGGGGCCACCAAGAGACCCAGTACTTC.

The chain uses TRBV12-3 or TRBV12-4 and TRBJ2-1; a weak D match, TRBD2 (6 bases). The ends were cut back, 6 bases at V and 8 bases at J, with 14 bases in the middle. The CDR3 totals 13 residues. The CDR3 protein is CASSLARGDEQFF. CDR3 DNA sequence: TGTGCCAGCAGCCTAGCGAGGGGCGATGAGCAGTTCTTC.

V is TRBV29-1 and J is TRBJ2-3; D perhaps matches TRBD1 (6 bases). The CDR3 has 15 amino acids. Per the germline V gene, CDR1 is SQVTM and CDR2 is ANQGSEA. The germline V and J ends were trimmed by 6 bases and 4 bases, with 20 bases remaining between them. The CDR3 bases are TGCAGCGTGAGGGGGAGACAGGATGCAGCAGATACGCAGTATTTT. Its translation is CSVRGRQDAADTQYF.

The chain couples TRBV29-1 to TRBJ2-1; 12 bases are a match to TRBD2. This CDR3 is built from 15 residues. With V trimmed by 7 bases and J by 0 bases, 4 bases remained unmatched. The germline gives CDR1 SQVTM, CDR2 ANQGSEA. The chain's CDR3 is CSAPGLAGSYNEQFF. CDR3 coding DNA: TGCAGCGCCCCGGGACTAGCGGGCTCCTACAATGAGCAGTTCTTC.

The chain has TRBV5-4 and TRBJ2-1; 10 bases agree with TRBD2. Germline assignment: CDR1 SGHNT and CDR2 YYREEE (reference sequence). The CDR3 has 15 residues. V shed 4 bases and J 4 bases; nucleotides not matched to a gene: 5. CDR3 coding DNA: TGTGCCAGCAGCCCAACTAGCGGGACGTACAATGAGCAGTTCTTC. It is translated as CASSPTSGTYNEQFF.

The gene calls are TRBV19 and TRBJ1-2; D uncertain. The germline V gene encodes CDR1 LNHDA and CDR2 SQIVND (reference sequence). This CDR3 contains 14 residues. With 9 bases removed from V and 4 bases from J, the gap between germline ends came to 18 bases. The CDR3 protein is CASRTGELGYGYTF. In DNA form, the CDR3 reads TGTGCCAGCCGGACCGGAGAGCTTGGCTATGGCTACACCTTC.

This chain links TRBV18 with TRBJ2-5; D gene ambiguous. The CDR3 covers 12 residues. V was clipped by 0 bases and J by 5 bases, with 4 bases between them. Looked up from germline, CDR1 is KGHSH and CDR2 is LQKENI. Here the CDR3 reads CASSPPRETQYF. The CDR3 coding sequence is TGTGCCAGCTCACCACCGAGGGAGACCCAGTACTTC. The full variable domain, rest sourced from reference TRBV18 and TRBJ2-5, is NAGVMQNPRHLVRRRGQEARLRCSPMKGHSHVYWYRQLPEEGLKFMVYLQKENIIDESGMPKERFSAEFPKEGPSILRIQQVVRGDSAAYFCASSPPRETQYFGPGTRLLVL.

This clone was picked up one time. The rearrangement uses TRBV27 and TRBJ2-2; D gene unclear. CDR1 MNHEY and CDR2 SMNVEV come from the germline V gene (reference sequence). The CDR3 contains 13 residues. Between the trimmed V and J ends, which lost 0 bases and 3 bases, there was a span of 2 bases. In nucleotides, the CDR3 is TGTGCCAGCAGTTTATCGTACACCGGGGAGCTGTTTTTT. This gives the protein CASSLSYTGELFF.

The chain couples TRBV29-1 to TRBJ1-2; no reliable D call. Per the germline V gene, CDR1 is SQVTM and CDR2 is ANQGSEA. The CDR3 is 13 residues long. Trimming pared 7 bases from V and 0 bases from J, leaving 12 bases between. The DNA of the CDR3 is TGCAGCGCGCCAGTAGGAGCTAACTATGGCTACACCTTC. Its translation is CSAPVGANYGYTF.

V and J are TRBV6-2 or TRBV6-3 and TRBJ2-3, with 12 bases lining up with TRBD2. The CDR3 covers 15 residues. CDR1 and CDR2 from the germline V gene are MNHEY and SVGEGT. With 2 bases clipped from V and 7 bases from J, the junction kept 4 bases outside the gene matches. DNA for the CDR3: TGTGCCAGCAGTTACGGGACTAGCGGGTCAAATACGCAGTATTTT. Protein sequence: CASSYGTSGSNTQYF.

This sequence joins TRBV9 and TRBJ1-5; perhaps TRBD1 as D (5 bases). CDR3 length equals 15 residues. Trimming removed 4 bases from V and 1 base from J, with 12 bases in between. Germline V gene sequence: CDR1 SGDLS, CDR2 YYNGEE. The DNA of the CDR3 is TGTGCCAGCAGCTCCTTCGGGGACAGCAATCAGCCCCAGCATTTT. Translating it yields CASSSFGDSNQPQHF. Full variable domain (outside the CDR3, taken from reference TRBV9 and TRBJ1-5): DSGVTQTPKHLITATGQRVTLRCSPRSGDLSVYWYQQSLDQGLQFLIQYYNGEERAKGNILERFSAQQFPDLHSELNLSSLELGDSALYFCASSSFGDSNQPQHFGDGTRLSIL.

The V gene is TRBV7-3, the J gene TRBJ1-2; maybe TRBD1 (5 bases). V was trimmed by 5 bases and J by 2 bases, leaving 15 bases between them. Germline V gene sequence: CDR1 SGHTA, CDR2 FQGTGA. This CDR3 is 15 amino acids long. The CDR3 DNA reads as TGTGCCAGCAGCACCCGAGGAGGGGCCAACTATGGCTACACCTTC. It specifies CASSTRGGANYGYTF.

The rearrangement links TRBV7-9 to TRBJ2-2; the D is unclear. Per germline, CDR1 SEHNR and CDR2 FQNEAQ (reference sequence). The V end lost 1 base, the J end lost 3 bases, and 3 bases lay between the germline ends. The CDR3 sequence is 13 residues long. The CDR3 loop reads CASSLGYTGELFF. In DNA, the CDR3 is TGTGCCAGCAGCTTAGGTTACACCGGGGAGCTGTTTTTT. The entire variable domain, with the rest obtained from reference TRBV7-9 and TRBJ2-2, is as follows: DTGVSQNPRHKITKRGQNVTFRCDPISEHNRLYWYRQTLGQGPEFLTYFQNEAQLEKSRLLSDRFSAERPKGSFSTLEIQRTEQGDSAMYLCASSLGYTGELFFGEGSRLTVL.

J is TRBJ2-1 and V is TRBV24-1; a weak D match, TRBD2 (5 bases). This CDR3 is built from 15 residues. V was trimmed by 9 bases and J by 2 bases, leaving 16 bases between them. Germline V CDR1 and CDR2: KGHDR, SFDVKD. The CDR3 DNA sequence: TGTGCCACCGGAGGTTATACTGGGGCCTACAATGAGCAGTTCTTC. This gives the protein CATGGYTGAYNEQFF.

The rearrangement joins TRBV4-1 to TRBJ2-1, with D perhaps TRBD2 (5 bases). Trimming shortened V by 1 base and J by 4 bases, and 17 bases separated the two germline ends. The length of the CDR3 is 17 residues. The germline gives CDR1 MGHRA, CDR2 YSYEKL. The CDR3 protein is CASSQGPLAGGYNEQFF. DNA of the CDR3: TGCGCCAGCAGCCAAGGTCCCCTAGCAGGCGGTTACAATGAGCAGTTCTTC.

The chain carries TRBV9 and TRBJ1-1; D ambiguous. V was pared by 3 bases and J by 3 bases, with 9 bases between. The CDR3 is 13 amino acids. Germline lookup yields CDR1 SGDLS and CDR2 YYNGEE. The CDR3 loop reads CASSEARDTEAFF. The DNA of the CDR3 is TGTGCCAGCAGCGAGGCCCGGGACACTGAAGCTTTCTTT.

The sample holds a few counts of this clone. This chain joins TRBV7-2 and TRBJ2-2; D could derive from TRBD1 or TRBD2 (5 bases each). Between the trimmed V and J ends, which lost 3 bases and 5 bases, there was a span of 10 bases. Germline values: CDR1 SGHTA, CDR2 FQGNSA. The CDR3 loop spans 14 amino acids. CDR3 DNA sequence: TGTGCCAGCAGCTTCCAAGAGGGGACCGGGGAGCTGTTTTTT. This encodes CASSFQEGTGELFF.

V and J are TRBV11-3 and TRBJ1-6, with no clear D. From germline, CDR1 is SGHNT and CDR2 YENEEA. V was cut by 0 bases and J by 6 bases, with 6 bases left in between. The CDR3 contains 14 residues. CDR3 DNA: TGTGCCAGCAGCTTAGACAGCGCTAATTCACCCCTCCACTTT. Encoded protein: CASSLDSANSPLHF.

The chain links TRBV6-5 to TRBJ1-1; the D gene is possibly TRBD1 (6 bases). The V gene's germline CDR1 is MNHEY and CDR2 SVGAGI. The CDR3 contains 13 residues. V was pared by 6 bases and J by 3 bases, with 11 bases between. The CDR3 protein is CASSPGTYTEAFF. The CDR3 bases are TGTGCCAGCAGCCCCGGGACATACACTGAAGCTTTCTTT.

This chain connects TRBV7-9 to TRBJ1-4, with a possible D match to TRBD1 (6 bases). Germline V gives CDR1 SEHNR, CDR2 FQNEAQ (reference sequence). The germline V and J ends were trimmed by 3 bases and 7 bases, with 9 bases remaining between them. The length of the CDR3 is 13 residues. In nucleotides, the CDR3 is TGTGCCAGCAGCTTCGTGACAGGTGAAAAACTGTTTTTT. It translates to CASSFVTGEKLFF.

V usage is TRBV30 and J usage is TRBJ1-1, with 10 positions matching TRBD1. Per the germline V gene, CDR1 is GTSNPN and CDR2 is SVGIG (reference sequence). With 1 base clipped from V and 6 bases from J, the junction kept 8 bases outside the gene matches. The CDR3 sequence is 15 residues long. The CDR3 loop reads CAWSGDRGTFPEAFF. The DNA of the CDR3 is TGTGCCTGGAGTGGGGACAGGGGAACGTTCCCTGAAGCTTTCTTT.

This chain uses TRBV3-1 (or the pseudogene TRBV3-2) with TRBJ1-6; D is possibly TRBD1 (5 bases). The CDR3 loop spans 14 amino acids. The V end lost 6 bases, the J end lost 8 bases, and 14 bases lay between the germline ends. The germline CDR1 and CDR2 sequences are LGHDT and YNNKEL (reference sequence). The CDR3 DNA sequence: TGTGCCAGCAGAACCGGAGGGGCGGATTCACCCCTCCACTTT. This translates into CASRTGGADSPLHF.

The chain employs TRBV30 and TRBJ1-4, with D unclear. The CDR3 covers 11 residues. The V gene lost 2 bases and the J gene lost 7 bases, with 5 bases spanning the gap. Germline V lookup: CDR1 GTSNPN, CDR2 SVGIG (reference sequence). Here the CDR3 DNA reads TGTGCCTGGAGTTTGTTTGAAAAACTGTTTTTT. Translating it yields CAWSLFEKLFF. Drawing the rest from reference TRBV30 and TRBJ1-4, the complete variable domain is SQTIHQWPATLVQPVGSPLSLECTVEGTSNPNLYWYRQAAGRGLQLLFYSVGIGQISSEVPQNLSASRPQDRQFILSSKKLLLSDSGFYLCAWSLFEKLFFGSGTQLSVL.

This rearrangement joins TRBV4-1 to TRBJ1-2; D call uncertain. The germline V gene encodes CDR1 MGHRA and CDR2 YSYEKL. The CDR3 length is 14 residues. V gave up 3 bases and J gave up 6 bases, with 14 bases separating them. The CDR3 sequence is CASSHRESNDGYTF. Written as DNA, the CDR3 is TGCGCCAGCAGCCACCGCGAATCGAATGATGGCTACACCTTC.

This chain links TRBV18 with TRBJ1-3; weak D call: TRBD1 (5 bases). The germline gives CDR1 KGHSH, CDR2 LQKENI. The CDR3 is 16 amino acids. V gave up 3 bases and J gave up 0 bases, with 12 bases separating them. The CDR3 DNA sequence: TGTGCCAGCTCACCGTTGGGACCCCGCTCTGGAAACACCATATATTTT. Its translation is CASSPLGPRSGNTIYF. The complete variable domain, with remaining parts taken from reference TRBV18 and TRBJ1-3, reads NAGVMQNPRHLVRRRGQEARLRCSPMKGHSHVYWYRQLPEEGLKFMVYLQKENIIDESGMPKERFSAEFPKEGPSILRIQQVVRGDSAAYFCASSPLGPRSGNTIYFGEGSWLTVV.